This passage covers 9 T cell receptor beta chains from one sample sequenced in a study of cytomegalovirus exposure and HLA in healthy donors (TCRdb year 2017). Library prep was done by the immunoSEQ multiplex PCR assay. What TCRdb holds here is the immuneACCESS table cut down to in-frame rearrangements. Part of the clones is not present; checked against another copy, under half of the missing clones reflect an unresolved V gene, and the others are unexplained. Across this sample there are roughly 250,000 clones, with 86% seen only once. Roughly 1.2% of the sample is in the top ten clones. The source material was PBMCs. The receptor set was obtained from a woman in her thirties in good health and CMV-seropositive.

The gene calls are TRBV6-5 and TRBJ2-3; D is undetermined. Germline V lookup: CDR1 MNHEY, CDR2 SVGAGI. The V gene lost 2 bases and the J gene lost 0 bases, with 9 bases spanning the gap. The CDR3 has 15 residues. The chain's CDR3 is CASSYGSGSTDTQYF. The CDR3 coding sequence is TGTGCCAGCAGTTACGGCTCCGGGAGCACAGATACGCAGTATTTT.

This chain connects TRBV14 to TRBJ2-7; D perhaps matches TRBD2 (5 bases). Trimming pared 2 bases from V and 6 bases from J, leaving 11 bases between. The CDR3 runs 13 residues. Germline-derived CDR1 and CDR2 are SGHDN and FVKESK. CDR3 sequence reads: CASSQMGAIEQYF. The CDR3 region has the DNA TGTGCCAGCAGCCAAATGGGAGCGATCGAGCAGTACTTC.

V is TRBV30 and J is TRBJ1-2, with D perhaps matching TRBD1 (5 bases). CDR3 length: 14 residues. Germline V CDR1 and CDR2: GTSNPN, SVGIG (reference sequence). The V gene lost 3 bases and the J gene lost 2 bases, with 13 bases spanning the gap. The CDR3 DNA is TGTGCCTGGAGCCGGGGGATGTCGAACTATGGCTACACCTTC. This gives the protein CAWSRGMSNYGYTF.

This chain uses TRBV30 with TRBJ2-1; D not resolved. V shed 2 bases and J shed 4 bases, with 12 bases lying between them. The CDR3 loop spans 14 amino acids. CDR1 is GTSNPN and CDR2 is SVGIG in the germline V gene (reference sequence). The CDR3: CAWSQATLYNEQFF. The CDR3 DNA sequence: TGTGCCTGGAGTCAGGCGACCCTGTACAATGAGCAGTTCTTC.

This chain connects TRBV30 to TRBJ2-7, with 12 bases identical to TRBD2. The CDR3 runs to 15 residues. CDR1 is GTSNPN, CDR2 SVGIG, per germline (reference sequence). Trimming cost V 3 bases and J 6 bases; bases outside gene matches: 9. In DNA, the CDR3 is TGTGCCTGGAGGAGGACTAGCGGGACCCTACGCGAGCAGTACTTC. Translated: CAWRRTSGTLREQYF.

V and J are TRBV5-1 and TRBJ1-2, with D perhaps TRBD1 (5 bases). There are 15 residues in the CDR3. CDR1 and CDR2 (germline): SGHRS, YFSETQ. The germline V and J ends were trimmed by 4 bases and 4 bases, with 17 bases remaining between them. CDR3: CASSRATVSTYGYTF. CDR3 sequence (DNA): TGCGCCAGCAGCCGCGCGACAGTTTCTACCTATGGCTACACCTTC.

This sequence joins TRBV18 and TRBJ1-2, with 7 positions matching TRBD1. J was trimmed by 2 bases and V by 3 bases; bases with no gene match: 6. This CDR3 spans 15 amino acids. Germline V gene lookup returns CDR1 KGHSH and CDR2 LQKENI. DNA for the CDR3: TGTGCCAGCTCACCTAATCCGACAGGGAACTATGGCTACACCTTC. Residues: CASSPNPTGNYGYTF.

This sequence joins TRBV11-3 and TRBJ2-1, with TRBD2 matching over 8 bases. Losses at the gene ends were 2 bases for V and 0 bases for J; bases not matched to a gene: 3. The CDR3 totals 16 residues. Germline-derived CDR1 and CDR2 are SGHNT and YENEEA. The CDR3: CASSLSGGGSYNEQFF. The CDR3 bases are TGTGCCAGCAGCTTATCCGGGGGGGGCTCCTACAATGAGCAGTTCTTC.

This chain connects TRBV2 to TRBJ2-3; D is possibly TRBD1 (7 bases). CDR1 is SNHLY and CDR2 is FYNNEI in the germline V gene. CDR3 length: 15 amino acids. V was cut by 5 bases and J by 3 bases, with 15 bases left in between. As DNA, the CDR3 is TGTGCCAGCAGTACGACTAGGGGGCGGACAGATACGCAGTATTTT. Residues: CASSTTRGRTDTQYF.